The T cell receptor beta chain under discussion was sequenced for a study of cytomegalovirus exposure and HLA in healthy donors. Study-wide points: Evidence from a later analysis indicated that most CMV-associated TCR beta chains looked HLA-restricted. More clonal expansion characterized HLA-associated TCR beta chains than equally common others in a later analysis. 150 or so TCR beta chains were listed as cytomegalovirus-associated.

Comments on this clone: The antigen remains unidentified.

Germline V gene sequence: CDR1 SNHLY, CDR2 FYNNEI. This CDR3 has 12 residues. Primers included in the PCR were 60 Vbeta and 13 Jbeta primers. Sequencing used immunoSEQ multiplex PCR; TCRdb keeps in-frame clones, though not all of them. The sample includes over 150,000 clones, roughly four fifths of them seen just once. This chain uses TRBV2 with TRBJ2-5; a weak D match, TRBD1 (5 bases). The J call may be wrong; the DNA end is better matched by TRBJ2-7. The sample consisted of PBMCs. This TCR derives from a girl between 10 and 17 years old in good health and CMV-seropositive. The CDR3 spells CASSNRWYEQYF. DNA for the CDR3: TGTGCCAGCAGTAACAGGTGGTACGAGCAGTACTTC.